The 18 T cell receptor beta chains in this list originate from one sample, sequenced in a study of metastatic and nonmetastatic thyroid tumors. Using MiXCR, TCRdb reanalyzed the PCR reads. Here the sample spans over 13,000 clones, roughly a quarter being singletons. Until they underwent thyroid surgery, no patient had received any treatment. Sequenced: tumor tissue. These TCRs come from a female donor with papillary thyroid cancer or a benign thyroid nodule (not recorded which). Some clones in this sample may be carry-over from other donors' samples.

At least ten counts were recorded for this clone. V gene TRBV19 combines with J gene TRBJ2-2, with D unclear. The CDR3 runs 11 residues. Germline V gene lookup returns CDR1 LNHDA and CDR2 SQIVND (reference sequence). Trimming left V 9 bases short and J 8 bases short, with 10 bases between. The CDR3, as DNA: TGTGCCAGCCAGGATCTAGGGGAGCTGTTTTTT. This codes for CASQDLGELFF.

This clone was counted many times. The chain couples TRBV19 to TRBJ1-2; TRBD1 aligns across 7 bases. V gave up 7 bases and J gave up 3 bases; unmatched junction bases: 17. CDR1 is LNHDA, CDR2 SQIVND, per germline (reference sequence). CDR3 size: 17 residues. The CDR3, as DNA: TGTGCCAGTACGAGGACAGGAGCCTCCTTAATCCACTATGGCTACACCTTC. Its translation: CASTRTGASLIHYGYTF. The whole variable domain, filled in from reference TRBV19 and TRBJ1-2, reads DGGITQSPKYLFRKEGQNVTLSCEQNLNHDAMYWYRQDPGQGLRLIYYSQIVNDFQKGDIAEGYSVSREKKESFPLTVTSAQKNPTAFYLCASTRTGASLIHYGYTFGSGTRLTVV.

Here the CDR3 reads CASSPELAANEQYF. The CDR3, as DNA: TGTGCCAGCAGCCCAGAGCTAGCGGCCAATGAGCAGTACTTC. The rearrangement joins TRBV7-9 to TRBJ2-1; 7 bases match TRBD2. The end of the DNA is better explained by TRBJ2-7, so the J call may be wrong. The CDR3 is 14 residues long. Germline V gene data show CDR1 as SEHNR and CDR2 as FQNEAQ (reference sequence).

Ten or more counts support this clone. The genes are TRBV9 and TRBJ1-6, with 8 bases lining up with TRBD1. Trimming took 0 bases from V and 3 from J; bases not matched to a gene: 5. Germline CDR1 SGDLS, CDR2 YYNGEE. The CDR3 spans 17 residues. CDR3 protein: CASSVEDRGDYNSPLHF. DNA for the CDR3: TGTGCCAGCAGCGTAGAAGACAGGGGCGACTATAATTCACCCCTCCACTTT.

This clone is medium-sized within its sample. The V and J genes are TRBV5-1 and TRBJ2-7; D tentatively fits TRBD1 or TRBD2 (5 bases each). Germline V gene data show CDR1 as SGHRS and CDR2 as YFSETQ. Trimming took off 0 bases at V and 5 bases at J, with 24 bases between the two ends. This CDR3 region has 18 residues. The CDR3 sequence is CASSLVIPSTWDAHEQYF. The CDR3 coding sequence is TGCGCCAGCAGCTTGGTTATCCCGTCAACCTGGGACGCTCACGAGCAGTACTTC.

By proportion, this clone is medium-sized. This CDR3 is CASTRRLAGVLGDEQFF. The CDR3 nucleotides are TGTGCCAGCACCCGAAGACTAGCGGGAGTCCTTGGGGATGAGCAGTTCTTC. The gene calls are TRBV6-5 and TRBJ2-1; 12 nucleotides line up with TRBD2. V gave up 7 bases and J gave up 8 bases; unmatched junction bases: 15. CDR3 length: 17 residues. Germline V CDR1 and CDR2: MNHEY, SVGAGI.

The chain links TRBV5-1 to TRBJ2-7; 8 bases map to TRBD2. The germline V gene has CDR1 SGHRS and CDR2 YFSETQ. The ends lost 4 bases at V and 1 base at J; junction bases unmatched: 10. This CDR3 region has 16 residues. The DNA for the CDR3 is TGCGCCAGCAGCCGGGTGAGCGGGAGAAAGTCCTACGAGCAGTACTTC. It translates to CASSRVSGRKSYEQYF.

This clone is medium-sized (0.01 to 0.1%) in the sample. The rearrangement uses TRBV18 and TRBJ2-7; TRBD1 is a possible D gene (6 bases). Trimming cost V 3 bases and J 5 bases, with 17 bases left between them. Looked up from germline, CDR1 is KGHSH and CDR2 is LQKENI. This CDR3 comprises 15 residues. CDR3: CASSPLRTVSNEQYF. The CDR3 DNA sequence: TGTGCCAGCTCACCCCTCCGGACAGTATCCAACGAGCAGTACTTC.

At least ten counts were recorded for this clone. The chain couples TRBV29-1 to TRBJ2-1; 8 positions agree with TRBD2. This CDR3 has 14 residues. V shed 0 bases and J 10 bases; nucleotides not matched to a gene: 8. Germline CDR1 reads SQVTM; CDR2 reads ANQGSEA. This chain's CDR3 is CSVEDGRALKEQFF. DNA of the CDR3: TGCAGCGTTGAAGACGGGAGGGCCCTTAAGGAGCAGTTCTTC.

Relative to its sample, this clone is medium-sized. The chain is built from TRBV9 and TRBJ2-3, with D hard to call. The germline V gene encodes CDR1 SGDLS and CDR2 YYNGEE. The V end was cut by 0 bases, the J end by 5 bases, with 7 bases between. CDR3 size: 13 residues. CDR3 amino acids: CASSVESLDTQYF. The DNA of the CDR3 is TGTGCCAGCAGCGTAGAATCTCTAGATACGCAGTATTTT.

This clone was seen ten or more times. The V call is TRBV27, the J call TRBJ1-2; weak D call: TRBD1 (6 bases). V lost 3 bases to trimming and J lost 8 bases, with 10 bases between them. CDR3 length equals 12 residues. Germline values: CDR1 MNHEY, CDR2 SMNVEV (reference sequence). CDR3 DNA sequence: TGTGCCAGCAGTTTTTCAGGGGAGGGCTACACCTTC. As protein: CASSFSGEGYTF.

The table lists this clone with a few counts. The V gene is TRBV6-1, the J gene TRBJ1-3; D gene unclear. Germline CDR1 and CDR2: MNHNS and SASEGT. Trimming shortened V by 1 base and J by 0 bases, and 7 bases separated the two germline ends. The CDR3 spans 15 residues. In DNA, the CDR3 is TGTGCCAGCAGTGAAGTGATGGGCTCTGGAAACACCATATATTTT. Its protein is CASSEVMGSGNTIYF.

V gene TRBV20-1 combines with J gene TRBJ2-1, with 12 nucleotides matching TRBD2. This CDR3 is built from 17 residues. V shed 2 bases, J shed 6 bases, and the junction held 11 bases outside the gene matches. Germline V CDR1 and CDR2: DFQATT, SNEGSKA (reference sequence). The DNA for the CDR3 is TGCAGTGCTAGATCCACCCTGACTAGCGGGGGCCTCAATGAGCAGTTCTTC. Translated, it gives CSARSTLTSGGLNEQFF.

The sample holds many counts of this clone. Compared with germline, one end of the junction differs, possibly owing to a read error. V is TRBV7-7 and J is TRBJ2-2; TRBD2 agrees at 12 bases. Germline V gives CDR1 SSHAT, CDR2 FNYEAQ (reference sequence). The CDR3 runs 15 residues. The DNA for the CDR3 is TGTGCTAGCAGCCCACTAGCGGGAGGCACCGGGGAGCTGTTTTTT. Protein sequence: CASSPLAGGTGELFF.

In its sample, this clone is medium-sized (0.01 to 0.1%). CDR3 sequence: CASSLGQGKAYEQYF. The CDR3 DNA sequence: TGTGCCAGCAGTTTAGGGCAGGGGAAGGCCTACGAGCAGTACTTC. The genes are TRBV27 and TRBJ2-7; TRBD1 is a possible D gene (6 bases). V dropped 2 bases and J dropped 2 bases, with 13 bases sitting between them. This CDR3 is 15 amino acids long. Germline V gives CDR1 MNHEY, CDR2 SMNVEV (reference sequence).

By sample fraction, this clone is medium-sized (0.01 to 0.1%). The chain employs TRBV7-2 and TRBJ1-3, with 7 bases matching TRBD1. J was trimmed by 2 bases and V by 4 bases; bases with no gene match: 5. Germline-derived CDR1 and CDR2 are SGHTA and FQGNSA. The CDR3 sequence is 15 residues long. As DNA, the CDR3 is TGTGCCAGCAGCTCACAGGGGTCGGCTGGAAACACCATATATTTT. Its translation: CASSSQGSAGNTIYF.

A word on this clone: The junction differs from germline at one of its ends, possibly a read error. The chain employs TRBV27 and TRBJ2-3; 8 positions match TRBD2. Germline V CDR1 and CDR2: MNHEY, SMNVEV (reference sequence). The CDR3 extends over 16 amino acids. The CDR3 spells CASILRGGSNADTHYF. In DNA form, the CDR3 reads TGTGCCAGCATTCTCCGGGGGGGCAGTAATGCAGATACGCATTATTTT.

In its sample, this clone ranks as medium-sized (0.01 to 0.1%). The chain employs TRBV20-1 and TRBJ2-1, with TRBD2 matching 15 bases. The CDR3 has 16 amino acids. The ends lost 4 bases at V and 4 bases at J; junction bases unmatched: 5. Germline V gene data show CDR1 as DFQATT and CDR2 as SNEGSKA (reference sequence). The CDR3 region is CSATGLAGGFYNEQFF. In DNA form, the CDR3 reads TGCAGTGCTACCGGACTAGCGGGAGGGTTTTACAATGAGCAGTTCTTC.